The T cell receptor (beta chain) described here comes from a study of T cells after posttransplantation cyclophosphamide. Sequenced by immunoSEQ multiplex PCR; TCRdb stores in-frame clones only, minus some. The counts give more than 35,000 clones, none of them seen only once; 2% to 2.5% is held by the top ten. This clone was recorded at least ten times. This CDR3 spans 13 amino acids. Germline CDR1 is SGHTA and CDR2 is FQGNSA. V was trimmed by 5 bases and J by 1 base, leaving 8 bases between them. Source material: PBMCs. The TCR originated in a man aged 45-60 years in good health, CMV-negative, and a related stem cell transplant donor. The genes are TRBV7-2 and TRBJ1-1; perhaps TRBD1 as D (6 bases). This CDR3 is CASSEDRNTEAFF. In DNA, the CDR3 is TGTGCCAGCAGCGAGGACAGGAACACTGAAGCTTTCTTT.